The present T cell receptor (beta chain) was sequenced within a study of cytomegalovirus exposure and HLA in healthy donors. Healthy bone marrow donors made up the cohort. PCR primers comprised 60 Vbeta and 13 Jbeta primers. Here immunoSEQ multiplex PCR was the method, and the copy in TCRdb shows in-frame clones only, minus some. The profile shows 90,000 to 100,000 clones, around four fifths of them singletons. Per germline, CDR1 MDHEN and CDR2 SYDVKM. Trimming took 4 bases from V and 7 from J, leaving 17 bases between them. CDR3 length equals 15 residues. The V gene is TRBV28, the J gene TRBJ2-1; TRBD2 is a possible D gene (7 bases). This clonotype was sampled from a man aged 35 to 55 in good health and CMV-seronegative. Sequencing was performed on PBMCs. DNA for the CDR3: TGTGCCAGCAGTTCAGCCCAGAGGGGGGGAAATGAGCAGTTCTTC. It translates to CASSSAQRGGNEQFF.